This passage covers 20 T cell receptor beta chains from one sample sequenced in a study of shared clonotypes between healthy human individuals. The method was immunoSEQ multiplex PCR; TCRdb's version includes in-frame clones alone and lacks a portion of them. The sample consists of around 2.5 million clones, under 95% of them appearing once. What was sequenced was naive CD4+ T cells from PBMCs. Stated subset: CD45RA+ positively selected. These receptors all come from a man in his late teens or twenties in good health. Some clones in this sample may be carry-over from other donors' samples.

For this clone: The same CDR3 also results from other DNA sequences found in this sample. The chain couples TRBV9 to TRBJ2-5; TRBD1 agrees at 7 bases. The CDR3 covers 13 residues. The V gene's germline CDR1 is SGDLS and CDR2 YYNGEE. The trim removed 4 bases at V and 2 bases at J, leaving 2 bases unmatched. CDR3 in DNA: TGTGCCAGCAGCAAGACAGGGCAAGAGACCCAGTACTTC. Encoded protein: CASSKTGQETQYF.

CDR3 coding DNA: TGCGCCAGCAGCTTACGATCGCCTAGCGGGTCCCCAGACATTCAGTACTTC. Translation gives CASSLRSPSGSPDIQYF. This chain connects TRBV5-1 to TRBJ2-4; TRBD2 matches 8 bases. V lost 2 bases to trimming and J lost 8 bases; unmatched junction nucleotides: 15. This CDR3 has 17 amino acids. CDR1 is SGHRS, CDR2 YFSETQ, per germline.

The chain employs TRBV2 and TRBJ1-3, with a tentative D call TRBD1 (5 bases). The CDR3 has 15 amino acids. Trimming pared 5 bases from V and 4 bases from J, leaving 15 bases between. Looked up from germline, CDR1 is SNHLY and CDR2 is FYNNEI. The CDR3 DNA is TGTGCCAGCAGTCGCCCCGGGACTTTGGGAAACACCATATATTTT. Protein: CASSRPGTLGNTIYF.

V gene TRBV10-2 combines with J gene TRBJ2-7, with D perhaps matching TRBD1 or TRBD2 (5 bases each). Germline lookup yields CDR1 WSHSY and CDR2 SAAADI. Trimming shortened V by 2 bases and J by 3 bases, and 11 bases separated the two germline ends. CDR3 size: 14 residues. CDR3 sequence (DNA): TGCGCCAGCAGTGAGGCCCGGGGCCTCTACGAGCAGTACTTC. The encoded protein is CASSEARGLYEQYF.

The genes are TRBV7-9 and TRBJ1-2; D is unclear. The V gene lost 5 bases and the J gene lost 5 bases, with 9 bases spanning the gap. Germline lookup yields CDR1 SEHNR and CDR2 FQNEAQ (reference sequence). The CDR3 consists of 12 residues. The CDR3 loop reads CASSLTQYGYTF. The DNA of the CDR3 is TGTGCCAGCAGCCTAACACAATATGGCTACACCTTC.

A remark on this clone: The same CDR3 also results from other DNA sequences found in this sample. The rearrangement joins TRBV14 to TRBJ1-1; no clear D. The V and J ends lost 4 bases and 0 bases respectively, with 6 bases between them. Germline V gives CDR1 SGHDN, CDR2 FVKESK. The CDR3 consists of 13 residues. The CDR3, as DNA: TGTGCCAGCAGCCCCAGCTTGAACACTGAAGCTTTCTTT. Its protein product is CASSPSLNTEAFF.

CDR3 coding DNA: TGTGCCAGCAGCTCCGGGACAGCAAACGAGCAGTACTTC. Its translation is CASSSGTANEQYF. V and J are TRBV27 and TRBJ2-7; 7 positions agree with TRBD1. The CDR3 runs to 13 residues. Trimming cost V 6 bases and J 5 bases; bases outside gene matches: 7. Germline V gene lookup returns CDR1 MNHEY and CDR2 SMNVEV (reference sequence).

This clone was seen only a few times. The same CDR3 is also encoded by other DNA sequences in this sample. The chain recombines TRBV4-2 with TRBJ2-7, with 9 bases matching TRBD2. This CDR3 contains 15 residues. V gave up 1 base and J gave up 5 bases; unmatched junction bases: 6. The germline gives CDR1 LGHNA, CDR2 YNFKEQ. DNA for the CDR3: TGTGCCAGCAGCCAAGGGGCGGGAGGGCCTCACGAGCAGTACTTC. Its protein is CASSQGAGGPHEQYF.

In its sample, this clone was seen a few times. The chain links TRBV28 to TRBJ1-1; tentatively, D is TRBD1 (5 bases). V lost 6 bases and J lost 6, with 17 bases in between. Germline values: CDR1 MDHEN, CDR2 SYDVKM. This CDR3 is 14 amino acids long. The CDR3 loop reads CASSISRVRAEAFF. CDR3 DNA: TGTGCCAGCAGCATTTCCAGGGTAAGAGCTGAAGCTTTCTTT.

The chain couples TRBV27 to TRBJ2-7, with D unresolved. Germline V gives CDR1 MNHEY, CDR2 SMNVEV (reference sequence). Trimming shortened V by 5 bases and J by 5 bases, and 16 bases separated the two germline ends. The CDR3 is 14 amino acids. Here the CDR3 reads CASSTNYFSHEQYF. The CDR3 DNA reads as TGTGCCAGCAGTACAAACTATTTTTCCCACGAGCAGTACTTC.

The chain combines TRBV5-1 with TRBJ2-1, with 8 positions matching TRBD2. The germline gives CDR1 SGHRS, CDR2 YFSETQ. The CDR3 loop spans 16 amino acids. The V gene end was trimmed by 4 bases and the J gene end by 9 bases; junction bases not matched to a gene: 15. The CDR3 sequence: CASSGSRGGGPGEQFF. The DNA of the CDR3 is TGCGCCAGCAGCGGATCCCGGGGGGGAGGGCCGGGTGAGCAGTTCTTC.

This chain uses TRBV5-1 with TRBJ1-1, with 8 bases identical to TRBD1. This CDR3 is 15 amino acids long. J was trimmed by 4 bases and V by 4 bases; bases with no gene match: 9. Looked up from germline, CDR1 is SGHRS and CDR2 is YFSETQ. The CDR3 sequence is CASSPWGQVATEAFF. In DNA form, the CDR3 reads TGCGCCAGCAGCCCCTGGGGACAGGTCGCCACTGAAGCTTTCTTT.

On this clone: Other nucleotide sequences in the sample specify the same CDR3. The V gene is TRBV2, the J gene TRBJ1-5; D is perhaps TRBD1 (5 bases). From germline, CDR1 is SNHLY and CDR2 FYNNEI. Trimming left V 6 bases short and J 3 bases short, with 9 bases between. This CDR3 has 13 residues. The CDR3 protein is CASRGQVNQPQHF. CDR3 coding DNA: TGTGCCAGCAGGGGGCAAGTCAATCAGCCCCAGCATTTT.

The gene calls are TRBV6-1 and TRBJ1-5; D remains ambiguous. This CDR3 comprises 15 residues. V lost 4 bases to trimming and J lost 5 bases, with 15 bases between them. Germline lookup yields CDR1 MNHNS and CDR2 SASEGT. The CDR3 DNA sequence: TGTGCCAGCAGTGGCTCGACCGGGTCCGATCAGCCCCAGCATTTT. Amino acid sequence: CASSGSTGSDQPQHF.

The chain has TRBV28 and TRBJ1-4; 8 bases agree with TRBD1. The trim removed 4 bases at V and 7 bases at J, leaving 5 bases unmatched. CDR1 MDHEN and CDR2 SYDVKM come from the germline V gene. The length of the CDR3 is 14 residues. In DNA form, the CDR3 reads TGTGCCAGCAGTTCAGCAGGGGGCGGTGAAAAACTGTTTTTT. Translation gives CASSSAGGGEKLFF.

The genes are TRBV6-1 and TRBJ2-7; 8 nucleotides line up with TRBD1. The junction had 9 bases not matched to a gene; V was cut back by 8 bases and J by 3 bases. Per germline, CDR1 MNHNS and CDR2 SASEGT. There are 14 residues in the CDR3. DNA for the CDR3: TGTGCCAGCGCGGTTCAGGGGGCGGTCTACGAGCAGTACTTC. Translation gives CASAVQGAVYEQYF.

J is TRBJ2-3 and V is TRBV7-3, with TRBD2 as a possible D gene (6 bases). Trimming pared 3 bases from V and 2 bases from J, leaving 9 bases between. The CDR3 has 14 amino acids. CDR1 and CDR2 (germline): SGHTA, FQGTGA. CDR3 amino acids: CASSLEGYTDTQYF. CDR3 nucleotide sequence: TGTGCCAGCAGCTTGGAGGGCTACACAGATACGCAGTATTTT.

This rearrangement joins TRBV4-1 to TRBJ2-7, with 8 bases lining up with TRBD2. The V and J ends lost 1 base and 4 bases, in that order; junction bases with no gene match: 6. There are 15 residues in the CDR3. Germline V gives CDR1 MGHRA, CDR2 YSYEKL. CDR3 region: CASSQGASGFYEQYF. As DNA, the CDR3 is TGCGCCAGCAGCCAAGGGGCTAGCGGGTTTTACGAGCAGTACTTC.

V gene TRBV28 combines with J gene TRBJ1-2, with D uncertain. The length of the CDR3 is 12 residues. Germline V lookup: CDR1 MDHEN, CDR2 SYDVKM. With 5 bases removed from V and 4 bases from J, the gap between germline ends came to 8 bases. The CDR3 is CASSPRTYGYTF. DNA for the CDR3: TGTGCCAGCAGTCCCCGAACCTATGGCTACACCTTC.

The gene calls are TRBV6-6 and TRBJ1-2; 12 nucleotides match TRBD1. Germline trimming cut 2 bases from V and 8 bases from J; bases unmatched to any gene: 3. Germline values: CDR1 MNHNY, CDR2 SVGAGI (reference sequence). The CDR3 totals 14 residues. CDR3 coding DNA: TGTGCCAGCAGTTACGGGACAGGGGGCCCGGGCTACACCTTC. Translating gives CASSYGTGGPGYTF.